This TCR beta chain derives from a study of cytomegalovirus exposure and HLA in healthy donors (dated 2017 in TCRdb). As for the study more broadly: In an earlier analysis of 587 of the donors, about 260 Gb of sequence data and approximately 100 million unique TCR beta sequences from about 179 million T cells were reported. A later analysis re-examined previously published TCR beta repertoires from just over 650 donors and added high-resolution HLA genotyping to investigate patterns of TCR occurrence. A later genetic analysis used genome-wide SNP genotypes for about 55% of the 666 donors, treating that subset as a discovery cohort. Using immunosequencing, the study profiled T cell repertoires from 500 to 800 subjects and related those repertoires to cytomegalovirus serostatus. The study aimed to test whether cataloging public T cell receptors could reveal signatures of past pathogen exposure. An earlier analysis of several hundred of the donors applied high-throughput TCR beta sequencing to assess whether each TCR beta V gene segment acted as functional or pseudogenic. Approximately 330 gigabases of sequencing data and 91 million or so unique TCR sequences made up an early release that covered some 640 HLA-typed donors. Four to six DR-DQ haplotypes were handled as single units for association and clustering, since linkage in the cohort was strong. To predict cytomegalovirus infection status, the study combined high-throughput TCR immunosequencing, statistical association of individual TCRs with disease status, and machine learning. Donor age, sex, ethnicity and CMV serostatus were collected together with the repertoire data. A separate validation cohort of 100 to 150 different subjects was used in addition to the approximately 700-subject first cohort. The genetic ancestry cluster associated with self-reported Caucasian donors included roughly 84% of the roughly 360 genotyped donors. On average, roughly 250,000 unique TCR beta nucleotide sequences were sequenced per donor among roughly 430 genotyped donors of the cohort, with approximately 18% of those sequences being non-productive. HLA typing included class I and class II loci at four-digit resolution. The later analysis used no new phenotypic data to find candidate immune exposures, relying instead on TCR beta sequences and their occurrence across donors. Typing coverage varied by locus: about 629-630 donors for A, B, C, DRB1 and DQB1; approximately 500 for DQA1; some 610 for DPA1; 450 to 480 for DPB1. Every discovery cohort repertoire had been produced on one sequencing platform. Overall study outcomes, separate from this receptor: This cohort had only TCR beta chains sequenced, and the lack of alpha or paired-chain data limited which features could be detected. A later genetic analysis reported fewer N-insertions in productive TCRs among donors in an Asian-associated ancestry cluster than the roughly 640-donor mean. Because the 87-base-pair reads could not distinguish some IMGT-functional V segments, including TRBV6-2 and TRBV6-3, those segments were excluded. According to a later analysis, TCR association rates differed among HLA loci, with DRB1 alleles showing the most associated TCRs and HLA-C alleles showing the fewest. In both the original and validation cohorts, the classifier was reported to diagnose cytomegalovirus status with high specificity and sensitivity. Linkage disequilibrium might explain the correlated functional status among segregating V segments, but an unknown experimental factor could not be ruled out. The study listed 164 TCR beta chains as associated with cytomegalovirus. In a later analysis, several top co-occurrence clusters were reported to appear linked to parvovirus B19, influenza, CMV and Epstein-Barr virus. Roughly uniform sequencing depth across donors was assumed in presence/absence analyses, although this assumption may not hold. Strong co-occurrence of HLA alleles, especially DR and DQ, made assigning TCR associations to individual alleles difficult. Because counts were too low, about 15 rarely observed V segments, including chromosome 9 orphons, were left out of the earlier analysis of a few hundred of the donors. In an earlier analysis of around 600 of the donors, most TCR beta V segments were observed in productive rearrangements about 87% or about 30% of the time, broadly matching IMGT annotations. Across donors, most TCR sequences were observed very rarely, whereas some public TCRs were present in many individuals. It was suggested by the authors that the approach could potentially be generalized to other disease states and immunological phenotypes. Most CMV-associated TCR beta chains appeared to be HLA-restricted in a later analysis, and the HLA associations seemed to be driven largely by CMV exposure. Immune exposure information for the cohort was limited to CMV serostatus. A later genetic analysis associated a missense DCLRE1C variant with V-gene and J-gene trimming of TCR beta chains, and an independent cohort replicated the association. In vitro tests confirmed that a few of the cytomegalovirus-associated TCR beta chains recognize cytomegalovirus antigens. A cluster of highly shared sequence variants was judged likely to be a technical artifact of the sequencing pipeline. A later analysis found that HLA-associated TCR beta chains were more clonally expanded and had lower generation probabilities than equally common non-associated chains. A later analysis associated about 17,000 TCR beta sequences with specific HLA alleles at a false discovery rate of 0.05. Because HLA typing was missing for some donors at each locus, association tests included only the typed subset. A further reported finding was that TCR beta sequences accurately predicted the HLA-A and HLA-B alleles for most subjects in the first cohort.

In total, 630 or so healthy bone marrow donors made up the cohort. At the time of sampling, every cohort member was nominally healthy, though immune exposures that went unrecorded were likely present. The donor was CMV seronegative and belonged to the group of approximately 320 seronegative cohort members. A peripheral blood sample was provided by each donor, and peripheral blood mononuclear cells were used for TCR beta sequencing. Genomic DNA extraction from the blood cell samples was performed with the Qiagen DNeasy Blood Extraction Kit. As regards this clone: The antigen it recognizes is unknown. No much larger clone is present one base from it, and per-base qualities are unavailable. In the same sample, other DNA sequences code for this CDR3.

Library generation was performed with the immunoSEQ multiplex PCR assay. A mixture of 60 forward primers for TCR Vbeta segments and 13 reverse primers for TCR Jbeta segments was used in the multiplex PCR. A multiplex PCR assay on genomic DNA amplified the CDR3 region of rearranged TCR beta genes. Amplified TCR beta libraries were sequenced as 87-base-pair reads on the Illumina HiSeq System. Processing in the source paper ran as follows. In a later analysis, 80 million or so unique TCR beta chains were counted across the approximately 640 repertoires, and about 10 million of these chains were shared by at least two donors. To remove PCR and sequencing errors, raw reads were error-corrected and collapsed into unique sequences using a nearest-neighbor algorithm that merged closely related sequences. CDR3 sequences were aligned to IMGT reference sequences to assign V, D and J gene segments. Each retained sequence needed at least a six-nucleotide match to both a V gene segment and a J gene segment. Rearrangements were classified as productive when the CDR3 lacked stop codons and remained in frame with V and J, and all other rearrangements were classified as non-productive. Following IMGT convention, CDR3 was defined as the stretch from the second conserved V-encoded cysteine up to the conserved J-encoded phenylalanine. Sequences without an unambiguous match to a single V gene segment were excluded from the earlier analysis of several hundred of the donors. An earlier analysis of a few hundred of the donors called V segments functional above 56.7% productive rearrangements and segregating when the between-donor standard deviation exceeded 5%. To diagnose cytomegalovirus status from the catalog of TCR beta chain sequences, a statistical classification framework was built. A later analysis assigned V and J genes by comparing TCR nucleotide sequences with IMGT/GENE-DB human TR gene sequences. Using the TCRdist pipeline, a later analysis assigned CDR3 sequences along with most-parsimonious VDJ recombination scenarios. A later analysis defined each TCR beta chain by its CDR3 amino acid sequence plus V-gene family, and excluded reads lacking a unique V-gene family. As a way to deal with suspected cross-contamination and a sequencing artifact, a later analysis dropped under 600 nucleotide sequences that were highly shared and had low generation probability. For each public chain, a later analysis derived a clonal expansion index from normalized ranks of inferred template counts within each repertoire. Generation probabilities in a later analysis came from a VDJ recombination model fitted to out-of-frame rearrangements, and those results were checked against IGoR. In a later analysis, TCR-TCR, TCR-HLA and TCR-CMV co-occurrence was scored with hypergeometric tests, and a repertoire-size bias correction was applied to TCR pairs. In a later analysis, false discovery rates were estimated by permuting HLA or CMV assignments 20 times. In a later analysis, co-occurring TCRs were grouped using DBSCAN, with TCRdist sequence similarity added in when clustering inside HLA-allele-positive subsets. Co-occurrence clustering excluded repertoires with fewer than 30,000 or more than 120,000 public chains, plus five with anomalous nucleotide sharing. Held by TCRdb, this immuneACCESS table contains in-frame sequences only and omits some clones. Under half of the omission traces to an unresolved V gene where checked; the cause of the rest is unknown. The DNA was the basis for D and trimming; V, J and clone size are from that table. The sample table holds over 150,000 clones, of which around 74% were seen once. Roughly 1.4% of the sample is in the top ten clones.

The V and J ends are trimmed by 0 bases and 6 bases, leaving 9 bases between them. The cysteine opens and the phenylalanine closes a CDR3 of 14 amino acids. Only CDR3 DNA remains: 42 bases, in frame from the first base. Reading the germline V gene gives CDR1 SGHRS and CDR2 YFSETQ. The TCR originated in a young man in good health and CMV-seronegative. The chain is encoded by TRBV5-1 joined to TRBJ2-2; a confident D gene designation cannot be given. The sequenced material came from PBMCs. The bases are TGCGCCAGCAGCTTGGGTGGCGGCGCCGGGGAGCTGTTTTTT. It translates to CASSLGGGAGELFF.